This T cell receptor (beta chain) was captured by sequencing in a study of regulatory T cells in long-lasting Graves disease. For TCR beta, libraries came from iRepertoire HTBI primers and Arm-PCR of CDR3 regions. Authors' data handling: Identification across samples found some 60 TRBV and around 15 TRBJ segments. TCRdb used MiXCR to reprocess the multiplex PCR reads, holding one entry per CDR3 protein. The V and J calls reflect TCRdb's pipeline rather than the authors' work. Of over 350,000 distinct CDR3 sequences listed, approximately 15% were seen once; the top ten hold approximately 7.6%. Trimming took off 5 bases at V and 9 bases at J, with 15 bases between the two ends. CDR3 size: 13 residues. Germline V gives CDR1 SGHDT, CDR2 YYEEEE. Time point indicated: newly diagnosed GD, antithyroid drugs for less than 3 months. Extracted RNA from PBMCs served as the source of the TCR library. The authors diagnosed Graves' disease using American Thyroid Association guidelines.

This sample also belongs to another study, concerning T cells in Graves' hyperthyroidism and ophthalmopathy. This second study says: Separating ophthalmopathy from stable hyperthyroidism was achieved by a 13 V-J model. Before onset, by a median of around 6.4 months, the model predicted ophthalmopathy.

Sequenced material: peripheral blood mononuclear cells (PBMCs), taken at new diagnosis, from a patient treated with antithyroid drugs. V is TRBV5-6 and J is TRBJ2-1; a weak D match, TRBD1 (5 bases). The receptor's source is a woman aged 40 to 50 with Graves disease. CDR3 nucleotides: TGTGCCAGCAGGGAAAATGGGGCGATTGAGCAGTTCTTC. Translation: CASRENGAIEQFF.